The TCR beta chain under discussion was sequenced for a study of cytomegalovirus exposure and HLA in healthy donors. The length of the CDR3 is 14 residues. V was trimmed by 6 bases and J by 3 bases, leaving 14 bases between them. Germline V gives CDR1 MNHEY, CDR2 SVGAGI. Study-level results: Exclusion as indistinguishable affected some V segments, including TRBV6-2 and TRBV6-3.

As concerns this clone: Its antigen is undetermined.

PCR amplification relied on 60 Vbeta primers (plus 13 Jbeta primers). The table came from immunoSEQ multiplex PCR; TCRdb's copy has only in-frame clones and leaves some out. The sample's table shows about 52,000 clones. This TCR was sampled from a woman between 55 and 75 years old in good health and CMV-seropositive. The rearrangement joins TRBV6-5 to TRBJ1-1; the D gene is possibly TRBD1 (6 bases). The specimen was PBMCs. CDR3 in amino acids: CASSRREGDTEAFF. DNA for the CDR3: TGTGCCAGCAGCCGCAGGGAGGGGGACACTGAAGCTTTCTTT.